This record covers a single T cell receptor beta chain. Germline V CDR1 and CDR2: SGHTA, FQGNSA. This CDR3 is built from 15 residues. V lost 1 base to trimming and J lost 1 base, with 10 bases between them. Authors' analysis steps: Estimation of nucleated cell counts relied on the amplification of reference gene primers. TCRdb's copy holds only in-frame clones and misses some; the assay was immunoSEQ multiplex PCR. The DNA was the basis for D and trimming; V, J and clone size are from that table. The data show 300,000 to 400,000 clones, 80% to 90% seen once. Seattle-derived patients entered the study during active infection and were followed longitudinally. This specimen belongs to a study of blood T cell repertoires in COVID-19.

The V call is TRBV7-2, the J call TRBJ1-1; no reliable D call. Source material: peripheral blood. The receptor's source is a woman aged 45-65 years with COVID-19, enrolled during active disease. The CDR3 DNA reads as TGTGCCAGCAGCTTAGACCCACCGGGGAACACTGAAGCTTTCTTT. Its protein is CASSLDPPGNTEAFF.